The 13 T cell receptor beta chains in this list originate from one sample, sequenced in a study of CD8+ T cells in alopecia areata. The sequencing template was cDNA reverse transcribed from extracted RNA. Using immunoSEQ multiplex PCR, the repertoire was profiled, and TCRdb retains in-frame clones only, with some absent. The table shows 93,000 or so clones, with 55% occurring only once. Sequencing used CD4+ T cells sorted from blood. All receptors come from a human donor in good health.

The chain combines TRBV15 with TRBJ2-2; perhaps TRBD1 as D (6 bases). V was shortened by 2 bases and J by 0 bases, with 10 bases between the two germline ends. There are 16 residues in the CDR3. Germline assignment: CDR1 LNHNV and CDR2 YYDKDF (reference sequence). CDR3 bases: TGTGCCACCAGCAGACCCGACAGGCCGAACACCGGGGAGCTGTTTTTT. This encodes CATSRPDRPNTGELFF.

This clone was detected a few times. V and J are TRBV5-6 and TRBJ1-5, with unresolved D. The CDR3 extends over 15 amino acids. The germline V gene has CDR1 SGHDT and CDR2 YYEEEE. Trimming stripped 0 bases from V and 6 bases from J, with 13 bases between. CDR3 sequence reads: CASSLGVSSGQPQHF. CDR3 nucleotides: TGTGCCAGCAGCTTGGGAGTTTCGTCGGGTCAGCCCCAGCATTTT.

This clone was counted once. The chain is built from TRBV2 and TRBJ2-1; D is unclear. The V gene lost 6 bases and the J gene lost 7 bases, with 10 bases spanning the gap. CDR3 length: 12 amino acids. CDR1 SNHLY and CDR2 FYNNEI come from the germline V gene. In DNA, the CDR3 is TGTGCCAGCAGCTATGCTAGGAATGAGCAGTTCTTC. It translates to CASSYARNEQFF.

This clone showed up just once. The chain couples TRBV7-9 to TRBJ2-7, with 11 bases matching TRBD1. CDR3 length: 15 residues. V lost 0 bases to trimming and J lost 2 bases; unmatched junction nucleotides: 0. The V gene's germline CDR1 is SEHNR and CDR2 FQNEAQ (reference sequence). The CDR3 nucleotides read TGTGCCAGCAGCTTAGCGGGACAGGGGGCCTACGAGCAGTACTTC. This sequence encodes CASSLAGQGAYEQYF.

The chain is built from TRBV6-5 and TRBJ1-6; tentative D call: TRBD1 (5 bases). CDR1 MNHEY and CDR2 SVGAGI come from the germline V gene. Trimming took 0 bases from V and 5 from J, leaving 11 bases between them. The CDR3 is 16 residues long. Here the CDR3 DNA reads TGTGCCAGCAGTTACTCTTTTACGGGGGATAATTCACCCCTCCACTTT. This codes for CASSYSFTGDNSPLHF.

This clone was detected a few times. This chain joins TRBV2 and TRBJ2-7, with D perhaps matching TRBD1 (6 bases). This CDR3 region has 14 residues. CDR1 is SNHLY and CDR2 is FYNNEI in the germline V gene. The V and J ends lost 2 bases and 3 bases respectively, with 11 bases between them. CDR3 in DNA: TGTGCCAGCAGTGAACAGGGGAACTTCTACGAGCAGTACTTC. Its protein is CASSEQGNFYEQYF.

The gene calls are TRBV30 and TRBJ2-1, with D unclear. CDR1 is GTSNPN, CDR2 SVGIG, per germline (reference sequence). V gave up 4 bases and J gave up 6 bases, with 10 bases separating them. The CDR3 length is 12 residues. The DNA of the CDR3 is TGTGCCTGGAACCCCGGCGCCAATGAGCAGTTCTTC. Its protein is CAWNPGANEQFF.

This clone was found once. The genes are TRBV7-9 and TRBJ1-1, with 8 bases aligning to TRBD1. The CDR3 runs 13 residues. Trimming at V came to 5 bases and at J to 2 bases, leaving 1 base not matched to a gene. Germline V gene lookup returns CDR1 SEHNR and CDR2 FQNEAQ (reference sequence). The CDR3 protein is CASSGQGNTEAFF. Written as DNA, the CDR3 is TGTGCCAGCAGCGGACAGGGTAACACTGAAGCTTTCTTT.

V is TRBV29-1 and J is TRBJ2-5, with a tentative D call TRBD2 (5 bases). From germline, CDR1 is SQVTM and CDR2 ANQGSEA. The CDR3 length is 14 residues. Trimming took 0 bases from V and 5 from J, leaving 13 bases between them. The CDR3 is CSVEDSVSGETQYF. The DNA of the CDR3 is TGCAGCGTTGAAGATTCGGTCTCGGGGGAGACCCAGTACTTC.

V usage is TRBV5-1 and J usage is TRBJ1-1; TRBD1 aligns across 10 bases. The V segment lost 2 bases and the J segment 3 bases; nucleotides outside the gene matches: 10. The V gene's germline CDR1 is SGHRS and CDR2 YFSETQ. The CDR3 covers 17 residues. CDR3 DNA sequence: TGCGCCAGCAGCTTATCTTGGACAGGGGGAGTGTACACTGAAGCTTTCTTT. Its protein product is CASSLSWTGGVYTEAFF.

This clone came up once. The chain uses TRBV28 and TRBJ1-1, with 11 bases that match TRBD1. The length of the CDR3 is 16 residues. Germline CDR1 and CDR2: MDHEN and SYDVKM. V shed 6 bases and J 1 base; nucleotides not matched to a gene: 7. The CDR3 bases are TGTGCCAGCAGCTTGGACAGGGGGCGTAGGAACACTGAAGCTTTCTTT. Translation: CASSLDRGRRNTEAFF.

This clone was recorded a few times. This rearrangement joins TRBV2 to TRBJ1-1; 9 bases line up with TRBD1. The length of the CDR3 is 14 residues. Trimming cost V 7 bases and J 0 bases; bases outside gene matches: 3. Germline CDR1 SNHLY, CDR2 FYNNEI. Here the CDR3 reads CASNGQGMNTEAFF. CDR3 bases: TGTGCCAGCAACGGACAGGGGATGAACACTGAAGCTTTCTTT.

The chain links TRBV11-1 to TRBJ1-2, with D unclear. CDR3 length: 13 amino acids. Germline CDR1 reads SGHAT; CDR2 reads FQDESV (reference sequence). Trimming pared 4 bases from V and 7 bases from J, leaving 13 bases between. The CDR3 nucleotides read TGTGCCAGCAGCTCACGAGGGAATTCTGGCTACACCTTC. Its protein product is CASSSRGNSGYTF.